The rows below give T cell receptor beta chains drawn from one sample of a study of shared clonotypes between healthy human individuals. TCRdb keeps only in-frame clones here, not all; method: immunoSEQ multiplex PCR. The data show under 2,000,000 clones, less than 95% seen once. The source material was naive CD8+ T cells sorted from blood. Receptors were obtained from a man younger than 35 in good health. Each CDR3 is given with its conserved first and last residue. D genes are given only for firm matches. Clone size appears in some rows only: once, few, many, or a class for an expanded clone.

D gene	V gene	J gene	clone size	CDR3 DNA	CDR3 protein
TRBD2	TRBV27	TRBJ2-7	.	TGTGCCAGCAGTCCATCTAGCGGGGGGCGGCCTTACGAGCAGTACTTC	CASSPSSGGRPYEQYF
TRBD2	TRBV7-9	TRBJ2-2	.	TGTGCCAGCAGCTCGTCCCTAGCGGTTAGCACCGGGGAGCTGTTTTTT	CASSSSLAVSTGELFF
.	TRBV23-1	TRBJ1-3	.	TGCGCCAGCAGTCAAGAGGGGGGCACTGGAAACACCATATATTTT	CASSQEGGTGNTIYF
.	TRBV27	TRBJ2-7	once	TGTGCCAGCAGTTTAGACGGTTCCCGCTACGAGCAGTACTTC	CASSLDGSRYEQYF
.	TRBV29-1	TRBJ2-1	.	TGCAGCGTTGAAGAGACAGGGCCCGAAACGGCGGGATACAATGAGCAGTTCTTC	CSVEETGPETAGYNEQFF
.	TRBV7-9	TRBJ2-1	.	TGTGCCAGCAGCACTATACAGGGCCCCTACAATGAGCAGTTCTTC	CASSTIQGPYNEQFF
.	TRBV28	TRBJ1-2	.	TGTGCCAGTACTGCCGCGAGCGGGGTCCATGGCTACACCTTC	CASTAASGVHGYTF
.	TRBV9	TRBJ1-5	.	TGTGCCAGCAGGATCGATAGCAATCAGCCCCAGCATTTT	CASRIDSNQPQHF
TRBD1	TRBV10-3	TRBJ2-5	.	TGTGCCATCAGTGAGGAAGGGGGCCTCGAGACCCAGTACTTC	CAISEEGGLETQYF
TRBD1	TRBV7-9	TRBJ2-2	.	TGTGCCAGCACCAAAAACAGGGGGGCTGACACCGGGGAGCTGTTTTTT	CASTKNRGADTGELFF
TRBD1	TRBV9	TRBJ2-5	.	TGTGCCAGCAGCGGATCCGGGACAGTTCAAGAGACCCAGTACTTC	CASSGSGTVQETQYF
TRBD1	TRBV5-4	TRBJ1-2	.	TGTGCCAGCAGCTGGGACAGGAGCTATGGCTACACCTTC	CASSWDRSYGYTF
TRBD1	TRBV15	TRBJ1-1	.	TGTGCCACCAGCAGTCCGGGACAGGCTAGGGCTGAAGCTTTCTTT	CATSSPGQARAEAFF
TRBD1	TRBV9	TRBJ1-2	.	TGTGCCAGCAGCGTCAACCCAGGACAGGGGGACTACTATGGCTACACCTTC	CASSVNPGQGDYYGYTF
.	TRBV7-9	TRBJ2-7	.	TGTGCCAGCAGCTATGGTTGGGAGCAGTACTTC	CASSYGWEQYF
.	TRBV15	TRBJ1-6	.	TGTGCCACCAGCAGACCGGACAGTTATTCACCCCTCCACTTT	CATSRPDSYSPLHF
.	TRBV5-4	TRBJ2-7	.	TGTGCCAGCAGCTTGGGCTGGGGACAATCCTACGAGCAGTACTTC	CASSLGWGQSYEQYF
TRBD2	TRBV7-9	TRBJ2-3	.	TGTGCCAGCAGCCCACCGGGACTAGCCCCAGATACGCAGTATTTT	CASSPPGLAPDTQYF
TRBD1	TRBV30	TRBJ1-1	.	TGTGCCTGGAGTGTACCAGGGGGCCAGACTGAAGCTTTCTTT	CAWSVPGGQTEAFF
.	TRBV28	TRBJ2-7	.	TGTGCCAGCAGACTGGACAGTACCTACGAGCAGTACTTC	CASRLDSTYEQYF
.	TRBV27	TRBJ1-1	.	TGTGCCAGCAGTTCTGGGGGGGAAGCTTTCTTT	CASSSGGEAFF
TRBD1	TRBV27	TRBJ2-7	.	TGTGCCAGCGGTCCCTCAGGGGGCGCAGGCTACGAGCAGTACTTC	CASGPSGGAGYEQYF
TRBD2	TRBV11-2	TRBJ2-2	.	TGTGCCAGCACCGACTTATTACTAGCGCCGAACACCGGGGAGCTGTTTTTT	CASTDLLLAPNTGELFF
TRBD2	TRBV27	TRBJ2-1	.	TGTGCCAGCCGACAAGCGGGAGGGCCATTAAATGAGCAGTTCTTC	CASRQAGGPLNEQFF
TRBD1	TRBV9	TRBJ2-7	.	TGTGCCAGCAGCACAACCGGGACAGGGTCTTCGGAGCAGTACTTC	CASSTTGTGSSEQYF
.	TRBV4-1	TRBJ2-7	.	TGCGCCAGCAGCCCCCCGGCGGGGAGAGAGCAGTACTTC	CASSPPAGREQYF
.	TRBV7-9	TRBJ2-1	.	TGTGCCAGCAGCTCTGGAGGGGTTATACTTACCTACAATGAGCAGTTCTTC	CASSSGGVILTYNEQFF
TRBD2	TRBV11-2	TRBJ2-5	.	TGTGCCAGCAGCTTAGGCGAGGCGGGAGATGGAGAGACCCAGTACTTC	CASSLGEAGDGETQYF
.	TRBV27	TRBJ2-3	once	TGTGCCAGCAGCGAGACGTCAAGCACAGATACGCAGTATTTT	CASSETSSTDTQYF
TRBD1	TRBV2	TRBJ2-7	.	TGTGCCAGCAGTGATGGACAGGGAGGATACGAGCAGTACTTC	CASSDGQGGYEQYF
.	TRBV5-6	TRBJ2-1	.	TGTGCCAGCAGCTTGGGTCAGGCCTCCTACAATGAGCAGTTCTTC	CASSLGQASYNEQFF
.	TRBV10-2	TRBJ2-1	.	TGCGCCAGCAGTGAACTACCGAGTTCCTACAATGAGCAGTTCTTC	CASSELPSSYNEQFF
TRBD1	TRBV2	TRBJ2-5	.	TGTGCCAGCAGTGAGGAGATCAAGGGGGCTGTCGAGACCCAGTACTTC	CASSEEIKGAVETQYF
.	TRBV5-6	TRBJ2-1	.	TGTGCCAGCAGCTTGTTGTACAATGAGCAGTTCTTC	CASSLLYNEQFF
TRBD2	TRBV6-5	TRBJ2-5	.	TGTGCCAGCGGGGGGGAACAAGAGACCCAGTACTTC	CASGGEQETQYF
.	TRBV27	TRBJ2-7	.	TGTGCCAGCAGTCTAAGGGGACTCTCCCCTTACGAGCAGTACTTC	CASSLRGLSPYEQYF
.	TRBV6-5	TRBJ2-1	.	TGTGCCAGCAGTTACTCCGAGGAGGGCCCTCACAATGAGCAGTTCTTC	CASSYSEEGPHNEQFF
TRBD2	TRBV7-8	TRBJ2-5	.	TGTGCCAGCAGCTTAGCGCTAGCGGGGAGGCAAGAGACCCAGTACTTC	CASSLALAGRQETQYF
.	TRBV11-2	TRBJ1-2	.	TGTGCCAGCAGCCGTACCGGGACACCCTACTATGGCTACACCTTC	CASSRTGTPYYGYTF
.	TRBV7-3	TRBJ2-3	.	TGTGCCAGCAGCTTAACGCCGGTAGATACGCAGTATTTT	CASSLTPVDTQYF
.	TRBV7-8	TRBJ1-4	.	TGTGCCAGCAGCTTAGCGAATAACCGGGACGGTTATGAAAAACTGTTTTTT	CASSLANNRDGYEKLFF
.	TRBV6-1	TRBJ1-2	.	TGTGCCAGCAGTGACACCATCTATGGCTACACCTTC	CASSDTIYGYTF